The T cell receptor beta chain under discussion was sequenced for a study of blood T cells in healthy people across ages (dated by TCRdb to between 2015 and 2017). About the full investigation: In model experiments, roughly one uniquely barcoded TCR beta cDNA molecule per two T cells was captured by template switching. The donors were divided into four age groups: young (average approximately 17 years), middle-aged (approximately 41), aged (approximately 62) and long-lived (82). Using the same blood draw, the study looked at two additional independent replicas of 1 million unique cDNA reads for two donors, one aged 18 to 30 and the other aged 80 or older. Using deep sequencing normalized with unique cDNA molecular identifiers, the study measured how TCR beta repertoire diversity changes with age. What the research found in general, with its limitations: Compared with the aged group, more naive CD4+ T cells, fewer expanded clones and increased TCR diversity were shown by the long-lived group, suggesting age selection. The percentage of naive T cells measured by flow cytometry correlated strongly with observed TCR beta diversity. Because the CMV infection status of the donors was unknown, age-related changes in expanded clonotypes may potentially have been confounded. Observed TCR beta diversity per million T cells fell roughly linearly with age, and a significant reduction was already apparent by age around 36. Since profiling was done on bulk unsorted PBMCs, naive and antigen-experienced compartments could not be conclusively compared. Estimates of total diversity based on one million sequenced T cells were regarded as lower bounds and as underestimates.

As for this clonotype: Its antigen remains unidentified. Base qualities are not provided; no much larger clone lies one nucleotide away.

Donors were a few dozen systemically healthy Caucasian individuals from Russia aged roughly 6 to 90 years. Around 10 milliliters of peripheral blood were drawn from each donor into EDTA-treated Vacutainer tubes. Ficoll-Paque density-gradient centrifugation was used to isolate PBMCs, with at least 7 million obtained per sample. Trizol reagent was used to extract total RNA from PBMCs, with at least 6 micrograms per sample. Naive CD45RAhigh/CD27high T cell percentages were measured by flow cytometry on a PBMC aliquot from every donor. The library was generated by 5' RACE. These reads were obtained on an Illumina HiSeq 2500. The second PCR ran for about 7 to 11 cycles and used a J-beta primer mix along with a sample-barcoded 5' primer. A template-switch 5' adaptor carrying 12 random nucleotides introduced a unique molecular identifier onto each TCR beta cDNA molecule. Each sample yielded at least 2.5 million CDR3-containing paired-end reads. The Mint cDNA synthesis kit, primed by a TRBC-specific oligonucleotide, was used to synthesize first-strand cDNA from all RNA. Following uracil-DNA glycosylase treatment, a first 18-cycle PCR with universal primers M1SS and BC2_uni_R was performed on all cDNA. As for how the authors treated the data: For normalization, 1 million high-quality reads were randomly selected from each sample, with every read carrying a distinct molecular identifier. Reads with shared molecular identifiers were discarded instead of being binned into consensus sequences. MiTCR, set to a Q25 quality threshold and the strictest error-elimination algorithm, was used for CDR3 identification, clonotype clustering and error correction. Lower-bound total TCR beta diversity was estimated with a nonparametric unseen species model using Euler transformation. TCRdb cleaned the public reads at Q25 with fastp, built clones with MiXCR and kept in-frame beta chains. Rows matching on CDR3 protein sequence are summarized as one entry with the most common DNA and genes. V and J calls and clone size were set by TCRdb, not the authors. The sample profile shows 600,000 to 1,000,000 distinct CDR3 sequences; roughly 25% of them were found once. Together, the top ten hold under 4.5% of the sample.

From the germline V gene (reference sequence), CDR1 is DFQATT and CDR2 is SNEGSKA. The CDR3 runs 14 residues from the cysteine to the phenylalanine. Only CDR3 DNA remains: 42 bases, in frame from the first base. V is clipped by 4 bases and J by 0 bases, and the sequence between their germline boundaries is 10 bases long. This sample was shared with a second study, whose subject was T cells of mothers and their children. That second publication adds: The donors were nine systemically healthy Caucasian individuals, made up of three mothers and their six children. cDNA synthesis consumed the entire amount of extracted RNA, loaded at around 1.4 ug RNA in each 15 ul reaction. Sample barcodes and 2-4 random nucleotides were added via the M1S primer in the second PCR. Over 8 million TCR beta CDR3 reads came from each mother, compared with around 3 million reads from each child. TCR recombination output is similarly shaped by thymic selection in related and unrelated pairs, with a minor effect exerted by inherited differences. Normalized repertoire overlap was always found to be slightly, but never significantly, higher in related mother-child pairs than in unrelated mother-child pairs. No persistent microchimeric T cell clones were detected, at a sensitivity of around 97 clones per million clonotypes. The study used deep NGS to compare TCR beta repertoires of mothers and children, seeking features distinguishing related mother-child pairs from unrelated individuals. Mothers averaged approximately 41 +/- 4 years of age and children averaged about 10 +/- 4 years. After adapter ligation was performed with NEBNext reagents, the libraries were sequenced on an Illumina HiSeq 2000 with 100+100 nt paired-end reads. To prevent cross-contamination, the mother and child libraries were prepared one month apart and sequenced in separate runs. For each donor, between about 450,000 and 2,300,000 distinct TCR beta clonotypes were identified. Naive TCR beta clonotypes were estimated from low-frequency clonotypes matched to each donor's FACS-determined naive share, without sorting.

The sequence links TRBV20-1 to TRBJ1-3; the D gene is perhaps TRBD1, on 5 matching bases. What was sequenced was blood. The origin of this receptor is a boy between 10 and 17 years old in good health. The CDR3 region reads CSATGGNSGNTIYF. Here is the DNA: TGCAGTGCTACCGGGGGGAACTCTGGAAACACCATATATTTT.